These 10 T cell receptor beta chains were sequenced from one sample in a study of chemoradiotherapy in HPV16-positive cancers. Sequencing used immunoSEQ multiplex PCR; TCRdb keeps in-frame clones, though not all of them. This sample has roughly 34,000 clones; about 85% occur once, and the top ten carry around 1.9%. The material was blood, obtained from a patient who underwent chemoradiotherapy. These receptors all stem from a human donor with HPV-associated anogenital cancer.

The V call is TRBV11-2, the J call TRBJ1-1; maybe TRBD1 (5 bases). In germline, CDR1 is SGHAT, CDR2 FQNNGV. This CDR3 comprises 14 residues. Trimming removed 1 base from V and 5 bases from J, with 11 bases in between. The CDR3: CASSLARVSTEAFF. The CDR3 nucleotides read TGTGCCAGCAGCTTAGCCAGGGTCTCTACTGAAGCTTTCTTT.

The chain carries TRBV2 and TRBJ1-2, with D possibly TRBD1 on 6 matching bases. Germline V gene data show CDR1 as SNHLY and CDR2 as FYNNEI. Trimming took 4 bases from V and 4 from J, leaving 7 bases between them. This CDR3 region has 12 residues. The CDR3 loop reads CASSGTVYGYTF. CDR3 nucleotide sequence: TGTGCCAGCAGTGGGACAGTCTATGGCTACACCTTC.

The V gene is TRBV7-2, the J gene TRBJ2-1; 9 bases line up with TRBD2. The J segment lost 7 bases and the V segment lost 5 bases, leaving 9 bases of the junction unmatched. Germline V gene data show CDR1 as SGHTA and CDR2 as FQGNSA. The CDR3 sequence is 15 residues long. CDR3 sequence (DNA): TGTGCCAGCAGCAGCGGGGGGCGGGTTGGGAATGAGCAGTTCTTC. Its translation: CASSSGGRVGNEQFF.

This clone was seen only a few times. The J gene is TRBJ2-2, the V gene TRBV6-4, with TRBD1 matching 7 bases. CDR1 is MRHNA and CDR2 is SNTAGT in the germline V gene. With 4 bases clipped from V and 4 bases from J, the junction kept 6 bases outside the gene matches. The CDR3 is 15 amino acids. The CDR3 DNA reads as TGTGCCAGCAGTGGAGAGGCAGGGGGCACCGGGGAGCTGTTTTTT. It yields the protein CASSGEAGGTGELFF.

The chain carries TRBV19 and TRBJ2-1, with 8 bases aligning to TRBD1. CDR1 is LNHDA, CDR2 SQIVND, per germline (reference sequence). Unmatched junction bases numbered 5, after V lost 10 bases and J lost 0 bases. The CDR3 is 14 residues long. The DNA of the CDR3 is TGTGCCACCGGGACAGGCAGCTCCTACAATGAGCAGTTCTTC. Translation gives CATGTGSSYNEQFF. Full variable domain (missing parts from reference TRBV19 and TRBJ2-1): DGGITQSPKYLFRKEGQNVTLSCEQNLNHDAMYWYRQDPGQGLRLIYYSQIVNDFQKGDIAEGYSVSREKKESFPLTVTSAQKNPTAFYLCATGTGSSYNEQFFGPGTRLTVL.

This clone has a handful of counts. V is TRBV19 and J is TRBJ2-2, with D tentatively TRBD1 (5 bases). This CDR3 is built from 13 residues. Germline assignment: CDR1 LNHDA and CDR2 SQIVND (reference sequence). V gave up 3 bases and J gave up 7 bases, with 9 bases separating them. The CDR3 nucleotides are TGTGCCAGTAGTATCCAGGGTAACGGGGAGCTGTTTTTT. Translating gives CASSIQGNGELFF.

The rearrangement uses TRBV15 and TRBJ2-2, with TRBD2 matching over 10 bases. Germline V gene lookup returns CDR1 LNHNV and CDR2 YYDKDF (reference sequence). V shed 5 bases, J shed 5 bases, and the junction held 8 bases outside the gene matches. The CDR3 is 16 residues long. The CDR3 bases are TGTGCCACCAGCCATCCGACTAGCGGGTATACCGGGGAGCTGTTTTTT. It encodes CATSHPTSGYTGELFF.

The CDR3 sequence is CSVAVADRGYEQYF. CDR3 in DNA: TGCAGCGTTGCCGTTGCGGACAGGGGCTACGAGCAGTACTTC. The chain couples TRBV29-1 to TRBJ2-7; 9 bases are shared with TRBD1. CDR1 is SQVTM and CDR2 is ANQGSEA in the germline V gene. Trimming at V came to 4 bases and at J to 3 bases, leaving 7 bases not matched to a gene. The CDR3 runs 14 residues.

The chain uses TRBV7-2 and TRBJ1-2, with D tentatively TRBD1 (5 bases). Germline V gives CDR1 SGHTA, CDR2 FQGNSA. Trimming pared 4 bases from V and 1 base from J, leaving 16 bases between. The CDR3 covers 16 residues. The CDR3 protein is CASSSREEELNYGYTF. CDR3 nucleotide sequence: TGTGCCAGCAGCTCCAGGGAAGAGGAACTTAACTATGGCTACACCTTC.

This clone appeared once. Written as DNA, the CDR3 is TGCGCCAGCAGCCAAGAGACGGGACAGGGAAATGAAAAACTGTTTTTT. Translated, it gives CASSQETGQGNEKLFF. The chain is built from TRBV4-3 and TRBJ1-4, with 9 bases matching TRBD1. Germline-derived CDR1 and CDR2 are LGHNA and YSLEER. This CDR3 has 16 amino acids. V dropped 0 bases and J dropped 5; count of bases not matched to a gene: 4.